This T cell receptor beta chain was sequenced during a study of blood T cells in healthy people across ages. Study-wide points: More naive CD4+ cells and higher diversity were found in long-lived than in aged donors. Diversity of TCR beta per million T cells declined in a roughly linear way with age. Researchers judged that diversity estimates from one million T cells fell short of true values.

The CDR3 contains 15 residues. Trimming removed 5 bases from V and 4 bases from J, with 17 bases in between. Germline CDR1 is SGHTA and CDR2 is FQGNSA. For this clonotype: Its antigen is unknown. A read error is possible here, since a much larger clone lies one base away.

Sample-barcoded 5' priming and a J-beta primer mix drove a second PCR of about 6 to 12 cycles. TCRdb re-analysed the 5' RACE reads in MiXCR, keeping a single row per CDR3 protein. The data show around 900,000 distinct CDR3 sequences, under 30% seen once. The receptor was derived from a woman aged 80 or over in good health. The sequencing sample was made of blood. V is TRBV7-2 and J is TRBJ1-2; no clear D. CDR3 amino acids: CASSERRNTSYGYTF. In DNA, the CDR3 is TGTGCCAGCAGCGAAAGACGGAATACTAGCTATGGCTACACCTTC. The entire variable domain, with the rest obtained from reference TRBV7-2 and TRBJ1-2, is as follows: GAGVSQSPSNKVTEKGKDVELRCDPISGHTALYWYRQSLGQGLEFLIYFQGNSAPDKSGLPSDRFSAERTGGSVSTLTIQRTQQEDSAVYLCASSERRNTSYGYTFGSGTRLTVV.